These T cell receptor beta chains were read from a single sample in a study of blood T cell repertoires in COVID-19. Only in-frame clones appear in the TCRdb table, and some are missing; sequencing was by immunoSEQ multiplex PCR. This sample has 350,000 to 550,000 clones, with 75% to 90% found just once. The sample comprised peripheral blood. The origin of the receptors is a woman aged 25 to 39 with acute or convalescent COVID-19. Each CDR3 is given with its conserved first and last residue. The D gene is left open where the match is weak. Size tells how often a clone was seen (once, few, many) or the class of an expanded clone, and some rows leave it out.

CDR3 protein,CDR3 DNA,V gene,clone size,D gene,J gene
CASTNNWGASAGELFF,TGTGCCAGCACCAATAATTGGGGCGCTTCGGCCGGGGAGCTGTTTTTT,TRBV28,NA,NA,TRBJ2-2
CASSQGDLAGGTDTQYF,TGCGCCAGCAGCCAAGGAGACTTGGCGGGGGGCACAGATACGCAGTATTTT,TRBV4-1,NA,TRBD2,TRBJ2-3
CASSYYNSPLHF,TGTGCCAGCAGTTACTACAATTCACCCCTCCACTTT,TRBV27,once,NA,TRBJ1-6
CASSKDRIAGGLDTDTQYF,TGTGCCAGCAGCAAAGACCGGATAGCGGGGGGGCTTGACACAGATACGCAGTATTTT,TRBV21-1,NA,NA,TRBJ2-3
CASSFGGKKSEQYF,TGTGCCAGCAGCTTTGGGGGGAAGAAATCCGAGCAGTACTTC,TRBV5-5,NA,NA,TRBJ2-7
CASSLAVANRGGTEAFF,TGCGCCAGCAGCTTGGCTGTGGCGAACAGGGGCGGGACTGAAGCTTTCTTT,TRBV5-1,NA,TRBD1,TRBJ1-1
CASSLSAGWVKEQFF,TGCGCCAGCAGCTTGTCTGCGGGATGGGTCAAAGAGCAGTTCTTC,TRBV5-1,NA,NA,TRBJ2-1
CATLLADTQYF,TGTGCCACACTCCTAGCGGATACGCAGTATTTT,TRBV12-3/TRBV12-4,NA,NA,TRBJ2-3
CSARQHGGYTF,TGCAGTGCACGACAGCATGGGGGCTACACCTTC,TRBV20-1,NA,NA,TRBJ1-2
CASSIFRWEQGVFNEQFF,TGTGCCAGCAGCATTTTTCGGTGGGAACAGGGAGTTTTCAATGAGCAGTTCTTC,TRBV28,NA,NA,TRBJ2-1